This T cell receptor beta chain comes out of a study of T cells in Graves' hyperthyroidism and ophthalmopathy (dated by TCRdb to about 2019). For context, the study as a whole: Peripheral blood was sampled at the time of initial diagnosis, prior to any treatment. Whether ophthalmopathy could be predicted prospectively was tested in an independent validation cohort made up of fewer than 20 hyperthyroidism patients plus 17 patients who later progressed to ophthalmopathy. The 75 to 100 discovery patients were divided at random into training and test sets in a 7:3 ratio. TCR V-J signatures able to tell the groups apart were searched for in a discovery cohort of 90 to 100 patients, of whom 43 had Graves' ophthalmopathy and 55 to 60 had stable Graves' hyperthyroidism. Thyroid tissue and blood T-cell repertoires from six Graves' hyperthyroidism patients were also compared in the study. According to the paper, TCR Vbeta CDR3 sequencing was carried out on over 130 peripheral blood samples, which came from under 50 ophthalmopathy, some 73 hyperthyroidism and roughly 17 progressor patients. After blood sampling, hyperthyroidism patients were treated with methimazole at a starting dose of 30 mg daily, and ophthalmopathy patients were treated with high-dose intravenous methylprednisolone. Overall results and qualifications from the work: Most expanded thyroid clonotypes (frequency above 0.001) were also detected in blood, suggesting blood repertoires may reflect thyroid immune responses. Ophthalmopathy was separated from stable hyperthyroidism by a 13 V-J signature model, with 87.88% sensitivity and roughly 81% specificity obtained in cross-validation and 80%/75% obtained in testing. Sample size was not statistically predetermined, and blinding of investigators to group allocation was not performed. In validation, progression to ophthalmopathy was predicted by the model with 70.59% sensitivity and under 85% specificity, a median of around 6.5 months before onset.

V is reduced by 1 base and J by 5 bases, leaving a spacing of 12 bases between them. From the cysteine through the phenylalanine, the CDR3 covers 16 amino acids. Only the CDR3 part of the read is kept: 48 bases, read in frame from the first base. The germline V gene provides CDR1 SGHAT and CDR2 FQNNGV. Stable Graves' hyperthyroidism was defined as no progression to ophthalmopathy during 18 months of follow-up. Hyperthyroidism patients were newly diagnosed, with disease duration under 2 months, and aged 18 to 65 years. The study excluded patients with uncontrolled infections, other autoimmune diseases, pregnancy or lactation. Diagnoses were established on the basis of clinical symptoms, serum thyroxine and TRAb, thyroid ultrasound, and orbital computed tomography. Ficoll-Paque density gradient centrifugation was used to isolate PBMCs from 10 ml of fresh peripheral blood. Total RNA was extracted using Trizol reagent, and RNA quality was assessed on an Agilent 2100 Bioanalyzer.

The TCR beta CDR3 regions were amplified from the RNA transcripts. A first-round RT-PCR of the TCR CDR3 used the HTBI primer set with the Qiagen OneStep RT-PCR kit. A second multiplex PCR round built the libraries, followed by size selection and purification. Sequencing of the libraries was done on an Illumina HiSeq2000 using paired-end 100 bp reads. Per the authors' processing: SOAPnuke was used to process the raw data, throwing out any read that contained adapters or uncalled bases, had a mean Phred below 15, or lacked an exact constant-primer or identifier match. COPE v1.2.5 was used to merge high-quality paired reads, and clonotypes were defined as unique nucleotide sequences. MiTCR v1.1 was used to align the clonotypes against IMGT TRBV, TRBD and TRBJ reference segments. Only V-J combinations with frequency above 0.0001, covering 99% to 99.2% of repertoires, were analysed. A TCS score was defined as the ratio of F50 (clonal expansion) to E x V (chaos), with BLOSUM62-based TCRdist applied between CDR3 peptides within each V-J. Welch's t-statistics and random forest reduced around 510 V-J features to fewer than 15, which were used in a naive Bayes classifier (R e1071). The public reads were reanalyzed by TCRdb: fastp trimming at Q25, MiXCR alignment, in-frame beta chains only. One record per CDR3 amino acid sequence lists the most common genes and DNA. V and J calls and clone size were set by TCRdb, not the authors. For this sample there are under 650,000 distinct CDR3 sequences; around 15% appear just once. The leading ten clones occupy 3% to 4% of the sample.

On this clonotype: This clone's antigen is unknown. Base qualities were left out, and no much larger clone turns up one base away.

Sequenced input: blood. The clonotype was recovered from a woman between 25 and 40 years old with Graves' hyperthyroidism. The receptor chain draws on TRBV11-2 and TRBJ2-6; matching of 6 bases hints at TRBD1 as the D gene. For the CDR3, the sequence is CASSLARQDRANVLTF. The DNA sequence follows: TGTGCCAGCAGCTTAGCCCGACAGGACCGGGCCAACGTCCTGACTTTC. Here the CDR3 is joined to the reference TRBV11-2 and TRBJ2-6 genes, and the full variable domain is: EAGVAQSPRYKIIEKRQSVAFWCNPISGHATLYWYQQILGQGPKLLIQFQNNGVVDDSQLPKDRFSAERLKGVDSTLKIQPAKLEDSAVYLCASSLARQDRANVLTFGAGSRLTVL.